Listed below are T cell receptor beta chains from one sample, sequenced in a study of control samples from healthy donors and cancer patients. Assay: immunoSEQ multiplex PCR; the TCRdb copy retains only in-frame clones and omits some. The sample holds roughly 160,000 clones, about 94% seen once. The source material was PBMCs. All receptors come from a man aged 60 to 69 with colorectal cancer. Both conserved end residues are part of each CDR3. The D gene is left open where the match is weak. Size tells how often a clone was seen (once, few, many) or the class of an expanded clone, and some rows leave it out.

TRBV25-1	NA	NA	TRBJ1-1	TGTGCCAGCAGTCAGACCCACCCGGGGAGCACTGAAGCTTTCTTT	CASSQTHPGSTEAFF
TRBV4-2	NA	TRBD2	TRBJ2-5	TGTGCCAGCAGCCCCGGGACTAGCCTCCAAGAGACCCAGTACTTC	CASSPGTSLQETQYF
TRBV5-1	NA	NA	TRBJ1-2	TGCGCCAGCAGCTGGGGGGAGGCCTCCTATGGCTACACCTTC	CASSWGEASYGYTF
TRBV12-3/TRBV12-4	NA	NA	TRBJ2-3	TGTGCCAGCAGGGCCAGGGGCACAGATACGCAGTATTTT	CASRARGTDTQYF
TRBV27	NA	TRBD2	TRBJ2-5	TGTGCCAGCCTCGGGGGGGAGACCCAGTACTTC	CASLGGETQYF
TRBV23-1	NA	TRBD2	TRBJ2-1	TGCGCCAGCAATTGCCGACTAGCGGGGAGATACAATGAGCAGTTCTTC	CASNCRLAGRYNEQFF
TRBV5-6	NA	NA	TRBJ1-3	TGTGCCAGCACCCTAAGGGGGGCTGGAAACACCATATATTTT	CASTLRGAGNTIYF
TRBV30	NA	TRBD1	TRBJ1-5	TGTGCCTGGAGTCGACAGGGGGATCAGCCCCAGCATTTT	CAWSRQGDQPQHF
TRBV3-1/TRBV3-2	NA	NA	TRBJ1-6	TGTGCCAGCAGCCAAGAAATAGGGGCTCCTCTTAATTCACCCCTCCACTTT	CASSQEIGAPLNSPLHF
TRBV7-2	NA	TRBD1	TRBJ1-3	TGTGCCAGCAGCCAAGGACAGGGGGGAAACACCATATATTTT	CASSQGQGGNTIYF
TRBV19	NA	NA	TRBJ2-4	TGTGCCAGTAATCACCCCCCGGCTGCCAAAAACATTCAGTACTTC	CASNHPPAAKNIQYF
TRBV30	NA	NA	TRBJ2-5	TGTGCCTGGAGTGCAAGGCTGAAAGAGACCCAGTACTTC	CAWSARLKETQYF
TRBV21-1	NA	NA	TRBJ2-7	TGTGCCAGCATCCAGAATTCAGGGGGAGAGAGGGACTACGAGCAGTACTTC	CASIQNSGGERDYEQYF
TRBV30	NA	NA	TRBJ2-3	TGTGCCTGGAGTGCTCTGGACCCGGGCACAGATACGCAGTATTTT	CAWSALDPGTDTQYF
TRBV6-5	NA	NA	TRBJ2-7	TGTGCCAGCAGCGAGGACACCTCTTTGGGATACGAGCAGTACTTC	CASSEDTSLGYEQYF
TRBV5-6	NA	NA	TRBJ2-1	TGTGCCAGCAGCTATCCCGCAGGGAACGAGCAGTTCTTC	CASSYPAGNEQFF
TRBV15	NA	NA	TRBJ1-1	TGTGCCACCAGCAGAGAGACCGTGCAGGGAGCTTTCTTT	CATSRETVQGAFF
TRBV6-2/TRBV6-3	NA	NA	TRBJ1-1	TGTGCCAGCAGTCCCGAGGGTGAGGGTAGGACTGAAGCTTTCTTT	CASSPEGEGRTEAFF
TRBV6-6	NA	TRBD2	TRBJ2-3	TGTGCCAGCAGGCTAGCGGGGGGGGGCACAGATACGCAGTATTTT	CASRLAGGGTDTQYF
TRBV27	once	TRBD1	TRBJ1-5	TGTGCCAGCAGTTTCCCTGACAGGGCAGTTGATCAGCCCCAGCATTTT	CASSFPDRAVDQPQHF